This T cell receptor beta chain was captured by sequencing in a study of graft-versus-host responses after intestinal transplantation (dated by TCRdb to the early 2020s). Study-wide context: Recipients received multivisceral, liver-intestinal, or isolated intestinal transplants. Instead of going to the commercial service, samples from a few later patients were sequenced in-house on an Illumina MiSeq and processed with MiXCR. The cohort enrolled 24 intestinal transplant recipients, one of whom was a retransplant, and a few patients without pretransplant specimens were excluded. A peak of at least 4% donor T cells among recipient peripheral blood mononuclear cells was the definition used for donor T cell macrochimerism. Alloreactive clones were identified by sequencing pre-transplant mixed lymphocyte reaction products and comparing them with unstimulated pre-transplant donor and recipient T cells. Anti-thymocyte globulin induction was given to all recipients, followed by maintenance tacrolimus and steroids for around three years. After intestinal transplantation, graft-versus-host and host-versus-graft alloreactive T cell clones were followed in the graft, circulation and bone marrow using bulk TCR-beta CDR3 sequencing.

The CDR3 starts with the cysteine, ends with the phenylalanine, and has 14 residues. Here the CDR3 DNA is all that survives: 42 bases in frame from base 1. In the germline V gene, CDR1 corresponds to MNHNS and CDR2 to SASEGT. Deletion took 6 bases off V and 2 bases off J, with a span of 14 bases between the germline ends. On this clone: Its specific antigen is unknown. Within one base of it there is no much larger clone, and no base qualities were kept.

Study-wide conclusions, independent of this receptor: Early after transplant, declines in HvG clones were associated with peak levels of circulating GvH clones. High GvH to HvG T cell clonal ratios were observed in the allografts of patients with donor T cell macrochimerism. GvH clones turned up in recipient bone marrow, with some appearing earlier in ileal mucosa or blood, a pattern consistent with an intestinal mucosal origin. The relatively low number and heterogeneity of intestinal transplant patients limited the conclusions.

Reading the label with the study, this specimen's time point is: cells obtained before transplantation from donor or recipient. CD3+CD4+ and CD3+CD8+ populations were FACS-sorted from unstimulated pre-transplant donor and recipient cells taken from spleen or lymph nodes. The library was prepared using the immunoSEQ multiplex PCR assay. In most patients, genomic DNA was isolated using the Qiagen DNeasy Blood and Tissue Kit and sent frozen to Adaptive Biotechnologies for TCR sequencing. For most patients, genomic DNA was subjected to high-throughput TCR-beta CDR3 sequencing by Adaptive Biotechnologies. In the authors' own workflow: TCR sequencing data for approximately 19 patients were retrieved from Adaptive's ImmunoSEQ software; a few other patients were processed with MiXCR and VDJtools. To correct CD4 versus CD8 sorting errors, any sequence found in both subsets at a frequency ratio below 5:1 was removed. CDR3 nucleotide sequences shared between donor and recipient were removed because the origin of such sequences could not be assigned. To be classed as alloreactive, a clone needed at least 2-fold expansion over unstimulated cells and a minimum CFSE-low frequency of 0.002% (template counts) or 0.001% (read counts). Clones detected in sequenced pre-transplant spleen, lymph node, or MLR CFSE-low populations of the donor or recipient were defined as mappable. The cumulative frequency of alloreactive clones was calculated as a percentage of all sequences, weighted by copy number. TCRdb limited this immuneACCESS table to in-frame rearrangements with V and J called. A share of clones is missing; checked studies link under half to unresolved V genes, and the rest is unexplained. D and trimming come from the DNA, and the V and J calls and clone size come from that table. Recorded for this sample are roughly 90,000 clones; 75% to 95% of them occurred a single time. The ten top clones hold approximately 0.32% of the sample.

The clonotype was recovered from a human donor who was the organ donor for an intestinal transplant. The material sequenced was unstimulated CD4+ T cells sorted from spleen or lymph node cells, taken before transplant. This sequence uses TRBV6-1 and TRBJ2-7; a weak D assignment points to TRBD1 (6 bases agree). This receptor has the CDR3 CASSPQGGPYEQYF. Here is the DNA: TGTGCCAGCAGCCCACAGGGTGGCCCCTACGAGCAGTACTTC.